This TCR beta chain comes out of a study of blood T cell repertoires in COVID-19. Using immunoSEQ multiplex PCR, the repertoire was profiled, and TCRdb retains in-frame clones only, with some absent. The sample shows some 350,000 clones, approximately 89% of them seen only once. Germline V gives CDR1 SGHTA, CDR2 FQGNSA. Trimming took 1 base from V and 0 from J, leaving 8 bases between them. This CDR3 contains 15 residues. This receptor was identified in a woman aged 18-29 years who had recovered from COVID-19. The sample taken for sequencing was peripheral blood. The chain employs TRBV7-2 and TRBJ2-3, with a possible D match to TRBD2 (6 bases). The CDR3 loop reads CASSLVGTSTDTQYF. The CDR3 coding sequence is TGTGCCAGCAGCTTAGTCGGGACTAGCACAGATACGCAGTATTTT.